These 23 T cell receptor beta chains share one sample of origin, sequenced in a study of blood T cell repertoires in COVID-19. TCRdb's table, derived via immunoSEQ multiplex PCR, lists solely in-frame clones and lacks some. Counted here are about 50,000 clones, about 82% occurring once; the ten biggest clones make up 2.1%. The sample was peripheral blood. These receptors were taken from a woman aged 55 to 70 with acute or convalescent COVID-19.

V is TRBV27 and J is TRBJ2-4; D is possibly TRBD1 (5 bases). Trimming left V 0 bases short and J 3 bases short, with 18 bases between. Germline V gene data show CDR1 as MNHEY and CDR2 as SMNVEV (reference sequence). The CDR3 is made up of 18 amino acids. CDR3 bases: TGTGCCAGCAGTTTATCGGGGTTTGTGACAGATAGCAAAAACATTCAGTACTTC. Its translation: CASSLSGFVTDSKNIQYF.

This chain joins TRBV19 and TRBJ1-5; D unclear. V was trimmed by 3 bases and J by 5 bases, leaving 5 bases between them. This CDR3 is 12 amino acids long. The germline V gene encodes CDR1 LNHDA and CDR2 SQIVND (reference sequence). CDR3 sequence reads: CASSMEDQPQHF. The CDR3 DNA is TGTGCCAGTAGTATGGAGGATCAGCCCCAGCATTTT.

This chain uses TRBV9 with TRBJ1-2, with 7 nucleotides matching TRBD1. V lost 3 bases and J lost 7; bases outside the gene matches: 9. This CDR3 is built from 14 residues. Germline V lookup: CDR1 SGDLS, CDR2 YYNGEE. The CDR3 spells CASSGTPGGPGYTF. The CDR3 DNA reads TGTGCCAGCAGCGGGACCCCAGGGGGGCCTGGCTACACCTTC.

The CDR3 loop reads CASSQVVPRHIGGDNEQFF. CDR3 DNA: TGTGCCAGCAGCCAAGTCGTACCCCGCCACATCGGGGGGGACAATGAGCAGTTCTTC. The chain joins TRBV3-1 (or the pseudogene TRBV3-2) to TRBJ2-1, with 8 bases aligning to TRBD2. The ends lost 1 base at V and 5 bases at J; junction bases unmatched: 16. This CDR3 spans 19 amino acids. Per germline, CDR1 LGHDT and CDR2 YNNKEL (reference sequence).

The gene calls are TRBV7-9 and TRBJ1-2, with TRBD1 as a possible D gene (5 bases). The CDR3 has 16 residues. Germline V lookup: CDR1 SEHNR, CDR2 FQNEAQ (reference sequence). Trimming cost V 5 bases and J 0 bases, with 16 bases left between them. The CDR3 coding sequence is TGTGCCAGCAGCCAAGTAGGGACTTTTCCTAACTATGGCTACACCTTC. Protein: CASSQVGTFPNYGYTF.

CDR3 region: CASSGSGAAYEQYF. CDR3 nucleotides: TGTGCCAGCAGCGGTAGCGGGGCAGCCTACGAGCAGTACTTC. The chain links TRBV5-4 to TRBJ2-7; 8 bases agree with TRBD2. Per the germline V gene, CDR1 is SGHNT and CDR2 is YYREEE (reference sequence). The CDR3 spans 14 residues. V gave up 4 bases and J gave up 2 bases; unmatched junction bases: 5.

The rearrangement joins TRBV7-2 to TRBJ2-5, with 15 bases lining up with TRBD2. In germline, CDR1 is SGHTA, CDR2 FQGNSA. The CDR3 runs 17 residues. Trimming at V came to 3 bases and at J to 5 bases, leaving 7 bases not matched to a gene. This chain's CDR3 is CASSFTGLAGGPETQYF. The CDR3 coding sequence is TGTGCCAGCAGCTTTACGGGACTAGCGGGGGGCCCGGAGACCCAGTACTTC.

The chain's CDR3 is CASSSPRGANYGYTF. CDR3 bases: TGTGCCAGCAGTAGCCCCAGGGGAGCTAACTATGGCTACACCTTC. The chain couples TRBV6-5 to TRBJ1-2; D might be TRBD1 (6 bases). V lost 5 bases, J lost 0 bases, and 13 bases lay in between. The germline CDR1 and CDR2 sequences are MNHEY and SVGAGI. The CDR3 consists of 15 residues.

The CDR3 bases are TGTGCCACGCGACAGGGCAGGGAGACCCAGTACTTC. This encodes CATRQGRETQYF. This chain connects TRBV6-5 to TRBJ2-5, with 7 nucleotides matching TRBD1. Germline CDR1 is MNHEY and CDR2 is SVGAGI. This CDR3 contains 12 residues. After removal of 10 bases from V and 5 bases from J, the junction contained 7 bases not matched to a gene.

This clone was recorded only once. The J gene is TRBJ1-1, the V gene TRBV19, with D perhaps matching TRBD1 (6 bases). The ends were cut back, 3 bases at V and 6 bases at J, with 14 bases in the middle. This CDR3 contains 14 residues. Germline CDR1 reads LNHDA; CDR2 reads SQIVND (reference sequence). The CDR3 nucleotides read TGTGCCAGTAGTATGGGCCAGGGGCGGTCTGAAGCTTTCTTT. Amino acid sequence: CASSMGQGRSEAFF.

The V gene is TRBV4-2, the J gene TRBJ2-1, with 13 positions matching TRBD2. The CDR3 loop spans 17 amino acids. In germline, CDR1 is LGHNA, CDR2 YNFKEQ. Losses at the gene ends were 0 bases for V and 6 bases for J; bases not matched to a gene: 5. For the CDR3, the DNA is TGTGCCAGCAGCCAAGACCCCGGGACTAGCGGGATCAATGAGCAGTTCTTC. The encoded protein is CASSQDPGTSGINEQFF.

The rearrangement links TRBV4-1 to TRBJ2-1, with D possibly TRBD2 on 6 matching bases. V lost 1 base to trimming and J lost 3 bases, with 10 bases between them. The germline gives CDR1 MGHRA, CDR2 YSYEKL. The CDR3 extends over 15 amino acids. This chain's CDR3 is CASSQVPGDYNEQFF. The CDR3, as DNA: TGCGCCAGCAGCCAAGTCCCGGGAGACTACAATGAGCAGTTCTTC.

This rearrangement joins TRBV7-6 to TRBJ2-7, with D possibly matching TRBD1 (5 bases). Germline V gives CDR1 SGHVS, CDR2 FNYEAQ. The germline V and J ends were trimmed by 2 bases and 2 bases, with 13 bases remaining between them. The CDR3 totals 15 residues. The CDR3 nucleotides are TGTGCCAGCAGCTTACAACCCAGGGAACCCTACGAGCAGTACTTC. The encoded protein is CASSLQPREPYEQYF.

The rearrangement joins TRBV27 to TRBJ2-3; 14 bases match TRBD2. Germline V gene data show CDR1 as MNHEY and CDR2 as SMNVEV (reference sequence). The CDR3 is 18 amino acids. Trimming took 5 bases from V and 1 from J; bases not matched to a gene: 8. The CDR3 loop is CASSEGLAGVIRTDTQYF. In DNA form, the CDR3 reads TGTGCCAGCAGTGAGGGACTAGCGGGAGTCATTCGCACAGATACGCAGTATTTT.

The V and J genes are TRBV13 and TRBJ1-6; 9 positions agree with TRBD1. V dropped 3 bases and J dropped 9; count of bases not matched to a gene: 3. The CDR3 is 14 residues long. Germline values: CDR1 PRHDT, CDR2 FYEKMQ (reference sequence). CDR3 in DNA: TGTGCCAGCAGCTTCACAGGGGGCGGTTCACCCCTCCACTTT. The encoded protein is CASSFTGGGSPLHF.

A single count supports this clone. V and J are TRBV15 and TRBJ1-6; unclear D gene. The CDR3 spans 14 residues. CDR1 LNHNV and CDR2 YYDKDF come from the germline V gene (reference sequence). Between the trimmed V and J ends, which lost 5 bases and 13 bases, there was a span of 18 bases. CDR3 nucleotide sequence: TGTGCCACCAGCGCTGGCTTGGAGGGATTTCCCCTCCACTTT. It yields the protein CATSAGLEGFPLHF.

Here the CDR3 reads CASSWGTGIQPQHF. DNA for the CDR3: TGCGCCAGCAGCTGGGGGACAGGCATCCAGCCCCAGCATTTT. The V call is TRBV5-1, the J call TRBJ1-5; 8 nucleotides line up with TRBD1. The V segment lost 3 bases and the J segment 7 bases; nucleotides outside the gene matches: 6. This CDR3 spans 14 amino acids. Germline assignment: CDR1 SGHRS and CDR2 YFSETQ.

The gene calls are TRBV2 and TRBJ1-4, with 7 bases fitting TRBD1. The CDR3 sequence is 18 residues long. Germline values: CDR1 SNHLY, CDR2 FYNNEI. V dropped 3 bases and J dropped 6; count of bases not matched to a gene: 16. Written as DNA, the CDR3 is TGTGCCAGCAGTGATTTAGGGGGCAACCCCTGGAGTGATGAAAAACTGTTTTTT. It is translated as CASSDLGGNPWSDEKLFF.

As DNA, the CDR3 is TGTGCCAGCAGCTCATCTAGCACGGAGACCCAGTACTTC. It is translated as CASSSSSTETQYF. The gene calls are TRBV7-3 and TRBJ2-5; D perhaps matches TRBD2 (5 bases). The CDR3 is 13 amino acids. Trimming took 4 bases from V and 5 from J, leaving 11 bases between them. Germline CDR1 reads SGHTA; CDR2 reads FQGTGA.

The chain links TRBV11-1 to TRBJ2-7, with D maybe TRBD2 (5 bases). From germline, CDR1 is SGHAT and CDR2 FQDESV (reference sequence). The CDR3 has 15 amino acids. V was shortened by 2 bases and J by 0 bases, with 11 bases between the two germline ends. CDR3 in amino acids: CASSLSKGSSYEQYF. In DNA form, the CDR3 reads TGTGCCAGCAGCTTATCGAAAGGGAGCTCCTACGAGCAGTACTTC.

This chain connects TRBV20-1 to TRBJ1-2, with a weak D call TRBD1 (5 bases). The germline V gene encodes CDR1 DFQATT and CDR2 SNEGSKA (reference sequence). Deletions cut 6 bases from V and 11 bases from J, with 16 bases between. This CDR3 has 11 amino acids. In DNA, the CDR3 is TGCAGTGCACCGCAGGGTGGTAGTTACACCTTC. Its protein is CSAPQGGSYTF.

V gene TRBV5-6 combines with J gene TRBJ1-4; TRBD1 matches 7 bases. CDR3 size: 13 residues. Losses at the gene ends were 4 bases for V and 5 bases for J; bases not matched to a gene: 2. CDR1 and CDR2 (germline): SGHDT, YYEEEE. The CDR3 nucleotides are TGTGCCAGCAGCCGGGACAGAAATGAAAAACTGTTTTTT. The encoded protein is CASSRDRNEKLFF.

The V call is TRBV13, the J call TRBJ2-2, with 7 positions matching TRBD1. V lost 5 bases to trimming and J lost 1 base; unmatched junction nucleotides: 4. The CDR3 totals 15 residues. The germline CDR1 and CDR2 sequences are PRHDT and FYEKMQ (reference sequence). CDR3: CASSLRTGNTGELFF. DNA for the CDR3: TGTGCCAGCAGCCTAAGGACAGGGAACACCGGGGAGCTGTTTTTT.